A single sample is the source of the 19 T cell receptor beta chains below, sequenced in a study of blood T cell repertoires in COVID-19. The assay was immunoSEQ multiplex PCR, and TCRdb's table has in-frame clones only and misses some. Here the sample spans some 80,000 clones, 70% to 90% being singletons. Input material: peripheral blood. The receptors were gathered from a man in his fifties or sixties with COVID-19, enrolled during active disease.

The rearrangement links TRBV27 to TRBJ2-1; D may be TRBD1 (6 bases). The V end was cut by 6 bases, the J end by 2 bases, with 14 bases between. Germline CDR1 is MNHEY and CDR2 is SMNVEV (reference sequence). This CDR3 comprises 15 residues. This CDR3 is CASRNRDSTYNEQFF. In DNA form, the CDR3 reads TGTGCCAGCAGAAACAGGGATTCCACCTACAATGAGCAGTTCTTC.

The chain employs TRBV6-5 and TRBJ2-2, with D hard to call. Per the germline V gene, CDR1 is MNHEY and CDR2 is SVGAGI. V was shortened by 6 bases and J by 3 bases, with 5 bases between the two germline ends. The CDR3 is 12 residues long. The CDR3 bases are TGTGCCAGCAGGTCATACACCGGGGAGCTGTTTTTT. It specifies CASRSYTGELFF.

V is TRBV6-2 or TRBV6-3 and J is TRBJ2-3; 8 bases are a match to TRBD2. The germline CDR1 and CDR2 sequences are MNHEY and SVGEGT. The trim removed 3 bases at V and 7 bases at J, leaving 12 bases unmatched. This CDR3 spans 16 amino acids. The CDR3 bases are TGTGCCAGCAGTTATCTCCCCGGGAGGGACGGGAATACGCAGTATTTT. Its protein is CASSYLPGRDGNTQYF.

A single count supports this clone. The CDR3 is CASSLWGLAGGEQFF. CDR3 sequence (DNA): TGTGCCAGCAGCTTGTGGGGACTAGCGGGAGGTGAGCAGTTCTTC. The V gene is TRBV5-5, the J gene TRBJ2-1; 15 nucleotides align to TRBD2. The ends lost 1 base at V and 9 bases at J; junction bases unmatched: 2. Germline V gives CDR1 SGHKS, CDR2 YYEKEE (reference sequence). CDR3 length: 15 residues.

As DNA, the CDR3 is TGTGCCAGCAGCCCCCCCTTGGGACACAGCTCCTACGAGCAGTACTTC. This sequence encodes CASSPPLGHSSYEQYF. The chain uses TRBV11-2 and TRBJ2-7; TRBD1 might be the D (6 bases). Germline V gives CDR1 SGHAT, CDR2 FQNNGV. The ends were cut back, 5 bases at V and 0 bases at J, with 17 bases in the middle. The CDR3 runs to 16 residues.

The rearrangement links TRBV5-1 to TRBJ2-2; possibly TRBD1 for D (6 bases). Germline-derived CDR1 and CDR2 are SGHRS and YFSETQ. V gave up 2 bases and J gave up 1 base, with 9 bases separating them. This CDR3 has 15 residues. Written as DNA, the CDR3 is TGCGCCAGCAGCTTCTGGGGACAGAACACCGGGGAGCTGTTTTTT. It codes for CASSFWGQNTGELFF.

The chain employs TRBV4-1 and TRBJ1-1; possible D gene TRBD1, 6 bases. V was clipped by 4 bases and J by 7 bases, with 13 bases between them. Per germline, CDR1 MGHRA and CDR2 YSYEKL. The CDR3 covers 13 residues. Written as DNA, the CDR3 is TGCGCCAGCAGCCGGACAGCTGATTTTGAAGCTTTCTTT. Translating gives CASSRTADFEAFF.

CDR3 nucleotides: TGCAGCGTTGAATCAGGGACTAGCGGGAACAATGAGCAGTTCTTC. It codes for CSVESGTSGNNEQFF. V gene TRBV29-1 combines with J gene TRBJ2-1; 13 bases fit TRBD2. In germline, CDR1 is SQVTM, CDR2 ANQGSEA. V shed 2 bases, J shed 5 bases, and the junction held 3 bases outside the gene matches. The CDR3 covers 15 residues.

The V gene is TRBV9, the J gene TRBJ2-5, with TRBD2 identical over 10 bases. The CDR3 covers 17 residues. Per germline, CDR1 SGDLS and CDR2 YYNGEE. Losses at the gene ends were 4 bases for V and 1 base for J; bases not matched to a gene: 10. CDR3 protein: CASSPNRASGGQETQYF. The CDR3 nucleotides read TGTGCCAGCAGCCCAAATAGGGCTAGCGGGGGCCAAGAGACCCAGTACTTC.

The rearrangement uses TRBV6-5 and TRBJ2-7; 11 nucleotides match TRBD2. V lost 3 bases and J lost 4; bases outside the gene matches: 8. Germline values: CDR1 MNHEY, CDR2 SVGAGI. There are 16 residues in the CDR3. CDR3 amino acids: CASSYIRTSGRYEQYF. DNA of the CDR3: TGTGCCAGCAGTTATATTCGGACTAGCGGGCGGTACGAGCAGTACTTC.

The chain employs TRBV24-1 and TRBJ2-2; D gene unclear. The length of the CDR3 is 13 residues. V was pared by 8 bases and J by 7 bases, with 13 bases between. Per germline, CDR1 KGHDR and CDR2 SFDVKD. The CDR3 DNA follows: TGTGCCACCACAATGGGCAGTCTCGGGGAGCTGTTTTTT. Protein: CATTMGSLGELFF.

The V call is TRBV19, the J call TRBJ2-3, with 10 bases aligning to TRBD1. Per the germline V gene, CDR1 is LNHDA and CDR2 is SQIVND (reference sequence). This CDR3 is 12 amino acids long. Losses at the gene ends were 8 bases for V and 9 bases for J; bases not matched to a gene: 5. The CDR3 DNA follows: TGTGCCAGTGGGACAGGGGTGGGCACGCAGTATTTT. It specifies CASGTGVGTQYF.

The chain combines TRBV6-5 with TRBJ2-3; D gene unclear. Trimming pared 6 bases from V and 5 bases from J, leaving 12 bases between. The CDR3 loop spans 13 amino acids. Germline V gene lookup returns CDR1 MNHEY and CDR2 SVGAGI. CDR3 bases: TGTGCCAGCAGCCTGAACTCGGGAGATACGCAGTATTTT. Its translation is CASSLNSGDTQYF.

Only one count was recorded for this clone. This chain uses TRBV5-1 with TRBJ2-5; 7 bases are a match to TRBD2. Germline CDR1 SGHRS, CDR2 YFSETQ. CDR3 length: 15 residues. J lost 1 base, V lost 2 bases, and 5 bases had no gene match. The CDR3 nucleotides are TGCGCCAGCAGCTTATGGCGGGAGATCCAAGAGACCCAGTACTTC. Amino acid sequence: CASSLWREIQETQYF.

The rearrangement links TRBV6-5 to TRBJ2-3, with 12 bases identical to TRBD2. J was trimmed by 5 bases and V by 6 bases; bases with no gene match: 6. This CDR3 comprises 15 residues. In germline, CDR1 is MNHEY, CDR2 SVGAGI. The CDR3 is CASRRRLAGEDTQYF. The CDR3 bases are TGTGCCAGCAGACGACGACTAGCGGGAGAAGATACGCAGTATTTT.

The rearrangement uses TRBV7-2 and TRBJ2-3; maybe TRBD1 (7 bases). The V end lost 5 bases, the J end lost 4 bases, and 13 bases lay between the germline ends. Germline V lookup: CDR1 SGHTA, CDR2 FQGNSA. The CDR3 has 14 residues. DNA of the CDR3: TGTGCCAGCAGCCGGGGGACAGTGGCAGATACGCAGTATTTT. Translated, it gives CASSRGTVADTQYF.

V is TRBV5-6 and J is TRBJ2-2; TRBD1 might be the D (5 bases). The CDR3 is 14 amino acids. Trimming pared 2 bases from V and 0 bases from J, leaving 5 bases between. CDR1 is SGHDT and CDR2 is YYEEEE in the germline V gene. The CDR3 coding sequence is TGTGCCAGCAGCTTCAGGGCGAACACCGGGGAGCTGTTTTTT. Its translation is CASSFRANTGELFF.

The CDR3 is CASSWGRNQPQHF. CDR3 coding DNA: TGTGCCAGCAGTTGGGGCAGAAATCAGCCCCAGCATTTT. The gene calls are TRBV12-3 or TRBV12-4 and TRBJ1-5, with D perhaps matching TRBD1 (5 bases). Deletions cut 4 bases from V and 4 bases from J, with 8 bases between. This CDR3 is 13 amino acids long.

CDR3 in DNA: TGCAGTGCTAGTGCCCCAAACTATGGCTACACCTTC. Amino acid sequence: CSASAPNYGYTF. The genes are TRBV20-1 and TRBJ1-2; D ambiguous. V gave up 3 bases and J gave up 2 bases, with 7 bases separating them. CDR1 DFQATT and CDR2 SNEGSKA come from the germline V gene (reference sequence). This CDR3 region has 12 residues.